Here is one T cell receptor beta chain with its context. The final CDR3 position lacks the conserved phenylalanine or tryptophan, pointing to a likely read error. This entry belongs to a study of regulatory T cells in long-lasting Graves disease. The time point here: newly diagnosed GD, antithyroid drugs for less than 3 months. The TCR library was prepared using RNA isolated from PBMCs. Through Arm-PCR of CDR3 regions and iRepertoire HTBI primers, TCR beta libraries were built. TCRdb fed the multiplex PCR reads into MiXCR, producing one record per CDR3 protein. This table holds about 440,000 distinct CDR3 sequences, more than 12% found once. This CDR3 is 16 amino acids long. The germline CDR1 and CDR2 sequences are MNHEY and SMNVEV (reference sequence). Trimming took 3 bases from V and 4 from J, leaving 15 bases between them. These records were also assigned to another study, of T cells in Graves' hyperthyroidism and ophthalmopathy.

This receptor was obtained from a woman aged 30 to 39 with Graves disease. V gene TRBV27 combines with J gene TRBJ2-2; the D gene is possibly TRBD1 (6 bases). The sequenced sample was peripheral blood mononuclear cells (PBMCs), obtained at new diagnosis, from a patient treated with antithyroid drugs. The CDR3 spells CASSFGSGATTGELFL. DNA for the CDR3: TGTGCCAGCAGTTTTGGTTCAGGGGCGACCACCGGGGAGCTGTTTCTT.